These 10 T cell receptor beta chains were all obtained from the same sample, sequenced in a study of vaccination and CD4 T cells after COVID-19. These TCRs' antigens remain unknown. Researchers used the Oncomine TCR Beta short-read assay to sequence DNA from cultured CD4+ T cells. Each CDR3 protein gets one entry after TCRdb re-called the PCR reads with MiXCR. Of over 15,000 distinct CDR3 sequences detected, about three quarters appear once; the ten largest clones hold about 10%. Treatment in this sample: roughly ten-day PBMC culture with coronavirus spike peptide pools or control peptides (ViraFEST assay). Material: CD4+ T cells from blood, cultured in vitro. These TCRs come from a human donor who had recovered from COVID-19.

This rearrangement joins TRBV19 to TRBJ1-1; a possible D gene is TRBD1 (5 bases). The germline V gene has CDR1 LNHDA and CDR2 SQIVND (reference sequence). CDR3 length: 14 residues. V lost 3 bases, J lost 1 base, and 9 bases lay in between. The CDR3 DNA reads as TGTGCCAGTAGTATGTGGGGACGGAACACTGAAGCTTTCTTT. It yields the protein CASSMWGRNTEAFF.

This CDR3 is CSARDYASGQHQTQYF. CDR3 DNA: TGCAGTGCTAGAGATTATGCTAGCGGACAACATCAGACCCAGTACTTC. V gene TRBV20-1 combines with J gene TRBJ2-5; 7 bases are a match to TRBD2. The CDR3 extends over 16 amino acids. The ends lost 0 bases at V and 6 bases at J; junction bases unmatched: 13. Germline CDR1 reads DFQATT; CDR2 reads SNEGSKA (reference sequence).

The V and J genes are TRBV6-1 and TRBJ2-5, with 9 bases identical to TRBD1. From germline, CDR1 is MNHNS and CDR2 SASEGT. Trimming took 5 bases from V and 3 from J; bases not matched to a gene: 7. The CDR3 runs to 15 residues. CDR3 sequence: CASSLQGASEETQYF. CDR3 DNA sequence: TGTGCCAGCAGTCTACAGGGGGCTTCGGAAGAGACCCAGTACTTC.

This chain links TRBV7-2 with TRBJ1-1; tentatively, D is TRBD1 (6 bases). Germline CDR1 is SGHTA and CDR2 is FQGNSA. The germline V and J ends were trimmed by 0 bases and 4 bases, with 15 bases remaining between them. The CDR3 extends over 16 amino acids. CDR3 DNA sequence: TGTGCCAGCAGCTTAGCTCAGGGGATCCTGGGCACTGAAGCTTTCTTT. Protein: CASSLAQGILGTEAFF.

This clonotype is termed large (0.1 to 1%). The V gene is TRBV6-1, the J gene TRBJ1-2; the match to TRBD1 covers 7 bases. The V gene's germline CDR1 is MNHNS and CDR2 SASEGT. This CDR3 is built from 15 residues. Germline trimming cut 6 bases from V and 7 bases from J; bases unmatched to any gene: 14. CDR3 loop: CASRAGTDFSSGYTF. CDR3 nucleotide sequence: TGTGCCAGCAGGGCCGGGACAGACTTTTCCTCTGGCTACACCTTC.

The chain couples TRBV6-2 or TRBV6-3 to TRBJ1-1; 8 bases are a match to TRBD1. V shed 5 bases, J shed 1 base, and the junction held 6 bases outside the gene matches. The CDR3 is 15 amino acids. The germline V gene has CDR1 MNHEY and CDR2 SVGEGT. CDR3 sequence reads: CASSRPGTGNTEAFF. The DNA of the CDR3 is TGTGCCAGCAGTCGTCCCGGGACAGGGAACACTGAAGCTTTCTTT.

The genes are TRBV27 and TRBJ2-1; 7 bases align to TRBD2. The CDR3 loop spans 15 amino acids. The germline gives CDR1 MNHEY, CDR2 SMNVEV (reference sequence). J lost 1 base, V lost 2 bases, and 2 bases had no gene match. The DNA for the CDR3 is TGTGCCAGCAGTTTAAGGCGGGAGTCCTACAATGAGCAGTTCTTC. Encoded protein: CASSLRRESYNEQFF.

This clonotype was observed a single time. This rearrangement joins TRBV6-5 to TRBJ2-2; D might be TRBD1 (6 bases). The CDR3 consists of 16 residues. Trimming took off 1 base at V and 3 bases at J, with 12 bases between the two ends. CDR1 MNHEY and CDR2 SVGAGI come from the germline V gene. The DNA of the CDR3 is TGTGCCAGCAGTTACTTTGGCAGGGGTGACACCGGGGAGCTGTTTTTT. The encoded protein is CASSYFGRGDTGELFF.

This clonotype was picked up a small number of times. The chain combines TRBV19 with TRBJ2-1; 13 bases map to TRBD2. From germline, CDR1 is LNHDA and CDR2 SQIVND (reference sequence). V gave up 4 bases and J gave up 4 bases; unmatched junction bases: 13. The CDR3 has 19 residues. The CDR3 loop is CASSRTGTSGILPYNEQFF. CDR3 DNA sequence: TGTGCCAGTAGTAGAACCGGGACTAGCGGGATCCTCCCTTACAATGAGCAGTTCTTC. The variable domain in full, completed from reference TRBV19 and TRBJ2-1, reads DGGITQSPKYLFRKEGQNVTLSCEQNLNHDAMYWYRQDPGQGLRLIYYSQIVNDFQKGDIAEGYSVSREKKESFPLTVTSAQKNPTAFYLCASSRTGTSGILPYNEQFFGPGTRLTVL.

The rearrangement links TRBV10-3 to TRBJ2-3; perhaps D is TRBD1 or TRBD2 (5 bases each). Per the germline V gene, CDR1 is ENHRY and CDR2 is SYGVKD. The V gene lost 2 bases and the J gene lost 4 bases, with 19 bases spanning the gap. The length of the CDR3 is 17 residues. The DNA for the CDR3 is TGTGCCATCAGTGAGCCTATGGGGACCGGGCCCTCAGATACGCAGTATTTT. It codes for CAISEPMGTGPSDTQYF.